Shown below are 2 T cell receptor beta chains from a single sample sequenced in a study of blood T cell repertoires in COVID-19. The method was immunoSEQ multiplex PCR; TCRdb's version includes in-frame clones alone and lacks a portion of them. The sample has under 200,000 clones, about 80% seen once. Source material: PBMCs or T cells enriched from blood (not recorded which). These receptors all come from a woman aged 70-85 years in a cohort exposed to, infected with or recovered from COVID-19 (not recorded which).

V gene TRBV12-5 combines with J gene TRBJ1-5; D unclear. Trimming shortened V by 0 bases and J by 9 bases, and 15 bases separated the two germline ends. Germline CDR1 is LGHNT and CDR2 is FRNRAP. This CDR3 has 15 amino acids. The CDR3 protein is CASGLVAYEEGPQHF. The CDR3 coding sequence is TGTGCTAGTGGTTTGGTTGCCTATGAGGAGGGGCCCCAGCATTTT.

The chain uses TRBV9 and TRBJ2-7; TRBD2 is a possible D gene (5 bases). The length of the CDR3 is 17 residues. CDR1 SGDLS and CDR2 YYNGEE come from the germline V gene. V was cut by 0 bases and J by 3 bases, with 19 bases left in between. The CDR3 region has the DNA TGTGCCAGCAGCGTAGATCAGCGGCCCATGGTGGGCTACGAGCAGTACTTC. Its protein is CASSVDQRPMVGYEQYF. The variable domain in full, with the rest retrieved from reference TRBV9 and TRBJ2-7, is DSGVTQTPKHLITATGQRVTLRCSPRSGDLSVYWYQQSLDQGLQFLIQYYNGEERAKGNILERFSAQQFPDLHSELNLSSLELGDSALYFCASSVDQRPMVGYEQYFGPGTRLTVT.